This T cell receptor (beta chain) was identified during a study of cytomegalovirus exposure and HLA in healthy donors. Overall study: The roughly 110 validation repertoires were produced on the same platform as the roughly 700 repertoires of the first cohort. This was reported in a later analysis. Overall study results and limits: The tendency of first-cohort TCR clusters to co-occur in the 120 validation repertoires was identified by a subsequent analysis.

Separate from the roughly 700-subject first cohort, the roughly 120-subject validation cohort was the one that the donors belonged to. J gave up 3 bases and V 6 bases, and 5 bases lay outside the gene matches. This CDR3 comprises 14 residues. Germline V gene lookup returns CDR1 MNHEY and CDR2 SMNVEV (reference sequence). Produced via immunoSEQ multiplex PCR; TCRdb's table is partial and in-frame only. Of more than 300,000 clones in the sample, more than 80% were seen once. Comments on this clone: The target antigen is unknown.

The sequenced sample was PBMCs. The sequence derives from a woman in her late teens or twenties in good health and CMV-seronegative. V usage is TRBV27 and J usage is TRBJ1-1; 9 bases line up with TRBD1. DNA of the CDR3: TGTGCCAGCAGCCCGACAGGGGGTCACACTGAAGCTTTCTTT. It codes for CASSPTGGHTEAFF.